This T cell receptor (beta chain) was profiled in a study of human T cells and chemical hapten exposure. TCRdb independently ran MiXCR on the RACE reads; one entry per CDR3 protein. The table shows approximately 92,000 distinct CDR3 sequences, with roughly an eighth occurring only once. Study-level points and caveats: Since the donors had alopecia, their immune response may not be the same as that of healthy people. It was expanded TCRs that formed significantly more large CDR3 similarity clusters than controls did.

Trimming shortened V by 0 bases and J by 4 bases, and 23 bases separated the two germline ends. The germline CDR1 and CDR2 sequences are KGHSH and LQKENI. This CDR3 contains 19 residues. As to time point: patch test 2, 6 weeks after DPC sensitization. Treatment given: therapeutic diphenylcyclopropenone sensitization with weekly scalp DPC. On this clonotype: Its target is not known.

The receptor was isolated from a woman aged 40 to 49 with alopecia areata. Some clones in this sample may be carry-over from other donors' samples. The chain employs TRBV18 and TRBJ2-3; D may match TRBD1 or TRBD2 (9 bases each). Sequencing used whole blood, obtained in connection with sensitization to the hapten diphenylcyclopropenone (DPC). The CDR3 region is CASSPPVSSGTGRPDTQYF. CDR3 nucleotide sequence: TGTGCCAGCTCACCACCTGTTTCTAGCGGGACAGGGAGACCAGATACGCAGTATTTT.